Listed below are T cell receptor beta chains from one sample, sequenced in a study of cytomegalovirus exposure and HLA in healthy donors. The repertoire was sequenced with immunoSEQ multiplex PCR; TCRdb's copy has only in-frame clones and lacks some. The data hold 210,000 or so clones, with 75% to 85% observed a single time. What was sequenced was PBMCs. The receptors were gathered from an older woman in good health and CMV-seropositive. The CDR3 runs from the conserved cysteine through the conserved F or W. A D gene is named only where the DNA matches it firmly. Clone size is given for some rows only: seen once, a few or many times, or a class if the clone is expanded.

D gene,J gene,clone size,V gene,CDR3 DNA,CDR3 protein
TRBD1,TRBJ1-1,-,TRBV7-6,TGTGCCAGCAGCTTCGGGACAGGAAACATGAACACTGAAGCTTTCTTT,CASSFGTGNMNTEAFF
-,TRBJ2-3,-,TRBV7-9,TGTGCCAGCAGCGAACAGGGATGGAGCACAGATACGCAGTATTTT,CASSEQGWSTDTQYF
-,TRBJ2-7,few,TRBV2,TGTGCCAGCAGTTTTGCAGAAAGCTCCTACGAGCAGTACTTC,CASSFAESSYEQYF
-,TRBJ2-5,-,TRBV20-1,TGCAGGGCCCCCCAGCAAGAGACCCAGTACTTC,CRAPQQETQYF
-,TRBJ1-1,-,TRBV5-1,TGCGCCAGCAGCTTGAATGTCCAGGGGACTGAAGCTTTCTTT,CASSLNVQGTEAFF
TRBD2,TRBJ2-2,-,TRBV11-2,TGTGCCAGCAGCATTATGCGGGGGGGCAGCACCGGGGAGCTGTTTTTT,CASSIMRGGSTGELFF
TRBD1,TRBJ2-5,-,TRBV28,TGTGCCAGCAGTTCCAGGGGGACCCAAGAGACCCAGTACTTC,CASSSRGTQETQYF
TRBD1,TRBJ2-7,-,TRBV27,TGTGCCAGCAGTTCCCCCCTCGGACAGGGGTTTTCCTACGAGCAGTACTTC,CASSSPLGQGFSYEQYF
-,TRBJ2-7,few,TRBV29-1,TGCAGCGTTGGAGGGAACGAGCAGTACTTC,CSVGGNEQYF
-,TRBJ2-7,-,TRBV7-2,TGTGCCAGCAGCTTAATGGATCAGGGGCAGTACTTC,CASSLMDQGQYF
TRBD1,TRBJ1-5,-,TRBV19,TGTGCCAGTACCCCGGGACAGATAGATCAGCCCCAGCATTTT,CASTPGQIDQPQHF
TRBD2,TRBJ2-3,-,TRBV15,TGTGCCACCAGCACGGGGCTAGCGGGGACCCCCGATACGCAGTATTTT,CATSTGLAGTPDTQYF
-,TRBJ1-2,-,TRBV18,TGTGCCAGCTCGGTTTCTGAATCACACTACACCTTC,CASSVSESHYTF
-,TRBJ2-1,-,TRBV5-4,TGTGCCAGCAGCTTGCGCCAGGGGACCAACAATGAGCAGTTCTTC,CASSLRQGTNNEQFF
TRBD2,TRBJ2-1,-,TRBV5-1,TGCGCCAGCAGCCCCCTAGCGGGGGCCCGTCGCTCCTACAATGAGCAGTTCTTC,CASSPLAGARRSYNEQFF
TRBD2,TRBJ2-7,-,TRBV4-2,TGTGCCAGCAGCAAGGCGGGACTAGCGGGGCTCTCCTACGAGCAGTACTTC,CASSKAGLAGLSYEQYF
-,TRBJ1-1,-,TRBV28,TGTGCCAGCGCACAGGGAACTCCTACTGAAGCTTTCTTT,CASAQGTPTEAFF
TRBD1,TRBJ2-7,-,TRBV29-1,TGCAGCGTTGAAGCGACAGGGTTTAACGAGCAGTACTTC,CSVEATGFNEQYF
-,TRBJ2-7,-,TRBV5-1,TGCGCCAGCACCCGGGACGGGAGCTCCTACGAGCAGTACTTC,CASTRDGSSYEQYF
-,TRBJ2-7,-,TRBV4-2,TGTGCCAGCAGCCAAGAGCAGGGGACTAAGCAGTACTTC,CASSQEQGTKQYF
TRBD2,TRBJ2-1,-,TRBV2,TGCGCCAGCAGAACGGGACTAGCCAATGAGCAGTTCTTC,CASRTGLANEQFF
-,TRBJ1-1,-,TRBV5-5,TGTGCCAGCAGCCAACCCGGGGGGGGTGAAGCTTTCTTT,CASSQPGGGEAFF
-,TRBJ2-3,few,TRBV5-1,TGCGCCAGCAGCCCCAAACCCGGACAGTACACAGATACGCAGTATTTT,CASSPKPGQYTDTQYF
TRBD1,TRBJ2-1,-,TRBV5-6,TGTGCCAGCAGCCTCCAACTGACAGGGTTCGATGAGCAGTTCTTC,CASSLQLTGFDEQFF
TRBD2,TRBJ2-3,-,TRBV7-3,TGTGCCAGCAGCTCGCCGAGCGGGGGGGCAACAGATACGCAGTATTTT,CASSSPSGGATDTQYF
TRBD1,TRBJ1-2,-,TRBV4-3,TGCGCCAGCAGCCAAGATGACAGGGACGGCTACACCTTC,CASSQDDRDGYTF
TRBD2,TRBJ2-5,-,TRBV25-1,TGTGCCAGCAGTGAATATCCTGGAGCGGGAGGAGAAGAGACCCAGTACTTC,CASSEYPGAGGEETQYF
TRBD1,TRBJ2-7,-,TRBV9,TGTGCCAGCAGCGTAGGAGGGACAGGGGACTACGAGCAGTACTTC,CASSVGGTGDYEQYF